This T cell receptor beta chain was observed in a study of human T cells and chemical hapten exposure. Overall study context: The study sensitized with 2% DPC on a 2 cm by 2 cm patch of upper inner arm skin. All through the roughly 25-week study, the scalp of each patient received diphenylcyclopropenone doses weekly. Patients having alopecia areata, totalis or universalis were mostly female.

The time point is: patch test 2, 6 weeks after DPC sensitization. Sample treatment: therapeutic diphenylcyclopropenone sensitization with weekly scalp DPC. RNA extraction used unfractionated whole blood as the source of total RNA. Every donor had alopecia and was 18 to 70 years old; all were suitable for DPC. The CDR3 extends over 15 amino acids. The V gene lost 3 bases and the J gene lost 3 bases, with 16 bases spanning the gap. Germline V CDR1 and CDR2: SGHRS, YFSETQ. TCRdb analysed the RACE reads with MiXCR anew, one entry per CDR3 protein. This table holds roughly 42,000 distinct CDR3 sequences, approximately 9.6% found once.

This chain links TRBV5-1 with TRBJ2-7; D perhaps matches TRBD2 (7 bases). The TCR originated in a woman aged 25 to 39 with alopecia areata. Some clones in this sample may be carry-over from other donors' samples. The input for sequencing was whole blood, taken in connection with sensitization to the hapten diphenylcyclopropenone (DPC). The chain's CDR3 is CASSSGGQFGYEQYF. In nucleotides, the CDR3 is TGCGCCAGCAGCTCGGGGGGCCAGTTCGGCTACGAGCAGTACTTC.